The clone carrying this T cell receptor (beta chain) has a single count. As yet, its antigen is unknown. The data belong to a study of cytomegalovirus exposure and HLA in healthy donors. Study-level findings and limits: The records held CMV serostatus as the only immune exposure information. Common viral pathogens seemed to be connected with several of the most significant clusters, according to a later analysis.

Sampled while nominally healthy, donors likely had unrecorded immune exposures. With 60 Vbeta and 13 Jbeta primers, the PCR was carried out. Generated by immunoSEQ multiplex PCR, the TCRdb table keeps only in-frame clones and is missing some. The sample contains tens of thousands of clones, more than 80% of which appear only once. Unmatched junction bases numbered 5, after V lost 3 bases and J lost 5 bases. The CDR3 length is 15 residues. CDR1 and CDR2 from the germline V gene are SNHLY and FYNNEI. This TCR came from a man aged 25 to 40 in good health and CMV-seropositive. Sequencing was done on a sample of PBMCs. V usage is TRBV2 and J usage is TRBJ2-7; TRBD1 agrees at 12 bases. The CDR3 region has the DNA TGTGCCAGCAGTGAGGACGGGACAGGGGGCGACGAGCAGTACTTC. Amino acids: CASSEDGTGGDEQYF.